The clone carrying this T cell receptor (beta chain) was observed once. These data originate in a study of T cell responses to AZD1222 COVID-19 vaccine. Study background: Recipients boosted at about 4 weeks or about 12 weeks are pooled.

Using immunoSEQ multiplex PCR, the repertoire was profiled, and TCRdb retains in-frame clones only, with some absent. This sample has approximately 110,000 clones, with about 91% found just once. The V gene lost 6 bases and the J gene lost 6 bases, with 14 bases spanning the gap. The length of the CDR3 is 12 residues. Germline CDR1 SQVTM, CDR2 ANQGSEA. The specimen comprised peripheral blood, sampled on day 0 of AZD1222 vaccination. This TCR derives from an adult in good health. V and J are TRBV29-1 and TRBJ1-1; D is uncertain. The CDR3 bases are TGCAGCGTCGTGGGGTTTTTTCCTGAAGCTTTCTTT. It translates to CSVVGFFPEAFF.